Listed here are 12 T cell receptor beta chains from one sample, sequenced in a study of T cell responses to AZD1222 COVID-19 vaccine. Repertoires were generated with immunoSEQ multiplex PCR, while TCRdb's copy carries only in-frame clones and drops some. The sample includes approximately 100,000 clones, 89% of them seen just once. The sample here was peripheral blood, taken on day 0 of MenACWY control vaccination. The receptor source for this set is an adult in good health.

DNA for the CDR3: TGCAGCGCTCTAGGGGGGGGACACGAGCAGTACTTC. Translating it yields CSALGGGHEQYF. V gene TRBV29-1 combines with J gene TRBJ2-7; tentative D call: TRBD2 (7 bases). Germline CDR1 SQVTM, CDR2 ANQGSEA. This CDR3 spans 12 amino acids. The V end lost 7 bases, the J end lost 5 bases, and 15 bases lay between the germline ends.

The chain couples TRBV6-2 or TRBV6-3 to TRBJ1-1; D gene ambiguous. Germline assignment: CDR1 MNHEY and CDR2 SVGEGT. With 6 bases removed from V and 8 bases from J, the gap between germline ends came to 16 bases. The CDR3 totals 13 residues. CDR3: CASSSPVGWEAFF. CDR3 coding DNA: TGTGCCAGCAGCTCTCCGGTGGGGTGGGAAGCTTTCTTT.

Written as DNA, the CDR3 is TGTGCCAGCAGCCCCTCTAAGGAGGGGGCCCGGGTTACCTTC. Translating it yields CASSPSKEGARVTF. J is TRBJ1-2 and V is TRBV11-3, with TRBD1 identical over 7 bases. Trimming at V came to 5 bases and at J to 14 bases, leaving 17 bases not matched to a gene. Germline CDR1 reads SGHNT; CDR2 reads YENEEA. The CDR3 is made up of 14 amino acids.

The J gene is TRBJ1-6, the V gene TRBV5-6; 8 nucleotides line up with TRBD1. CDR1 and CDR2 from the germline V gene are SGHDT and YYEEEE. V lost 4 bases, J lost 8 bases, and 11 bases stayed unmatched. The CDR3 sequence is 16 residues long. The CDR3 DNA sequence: TGTGCCAGCAGCGCACGGACAGGGTTAACACATTCACCCCTCCACTTT. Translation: CASSARTGLTHSPLHF.

The CDR3 coding sequence is TGTGCCAGTAGCGAGTCCCGACGCACAGATACGCAGTATTTT. This sequence encodes CASSESRRTDTQYF. The V gene is TRBV19, the J gene TRBJ2-3; D ambiguous. The V gene's germline CDR1 is LNHDA and CDR2 SQIVND (reference sequence). The CDR3 loop spans 14 amino acids. The V end lost 6 bases, the J end lost 1 base, and 11 bases lay between the germline ends.

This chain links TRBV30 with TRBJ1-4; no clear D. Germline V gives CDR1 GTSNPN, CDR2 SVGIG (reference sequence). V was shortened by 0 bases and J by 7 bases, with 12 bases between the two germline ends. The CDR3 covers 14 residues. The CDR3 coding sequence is TGTGCCTGGAGTGTAGTAGACCGGGGTGAAAAACTGTTTTTT. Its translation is CAWSVVDRGEKLFF. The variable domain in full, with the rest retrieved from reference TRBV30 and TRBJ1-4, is SQTIHQWPATLVQPVGSPLSLECTVEGTSNPNLYWYRQAAGRGLQLLFYSVGIGQISSEVPQNLSASRPQDRQFILSSKKLLLSDSGFYLCAWSVVDRGEKLFFGSGTQLSVL.

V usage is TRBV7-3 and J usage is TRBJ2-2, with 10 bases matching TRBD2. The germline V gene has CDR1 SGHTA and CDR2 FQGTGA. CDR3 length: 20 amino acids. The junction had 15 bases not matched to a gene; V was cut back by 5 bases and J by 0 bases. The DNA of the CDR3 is TGTGCCAGCAGCCAAACCCGCCGGACTAGCGGATACGCGAACACCGGGGAGCTGTTTTTT. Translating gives CASSQTRRTSGYANTGELFF. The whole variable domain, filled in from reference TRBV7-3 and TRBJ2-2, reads GAGVSQTPSNKVTEKGKYVELRCDPISGHTALYWYRQSLGQGPEFLIYFQGTGAADDSGLPNDRFFAVRPEGSVSTLKIQRTERGDSAVYLCASSQTRRTSGYANTGELFFGEGSRLTVL.

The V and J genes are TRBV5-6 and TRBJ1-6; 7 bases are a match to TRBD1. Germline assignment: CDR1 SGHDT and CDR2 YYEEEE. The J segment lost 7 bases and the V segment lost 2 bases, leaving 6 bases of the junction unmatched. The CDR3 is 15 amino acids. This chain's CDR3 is CASSFKEGANSPLHF. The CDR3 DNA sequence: TGTGCCAGCAGCTTCAAGGAGGGGGCGAATTCACCCCTCCACTTT.

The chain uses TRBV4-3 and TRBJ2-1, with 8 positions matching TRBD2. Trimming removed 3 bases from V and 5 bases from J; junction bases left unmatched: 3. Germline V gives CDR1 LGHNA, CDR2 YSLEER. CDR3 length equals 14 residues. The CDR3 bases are TGCGCCAGCAGCCAGAGCGGGGGCAACAATGAGCAGTTCTTC. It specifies CASSQSGGNNEQFF.

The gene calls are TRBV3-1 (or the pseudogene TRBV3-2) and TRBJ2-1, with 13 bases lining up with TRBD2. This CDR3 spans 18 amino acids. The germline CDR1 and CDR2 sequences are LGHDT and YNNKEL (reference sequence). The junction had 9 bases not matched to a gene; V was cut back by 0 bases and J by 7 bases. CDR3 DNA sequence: TGTGCCAGCAGCCAAGATCAACTAGCGGGGGGGCAAATAAATGAGCAGTTCTTC. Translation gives CASSQDQLAGGQINEQFF.

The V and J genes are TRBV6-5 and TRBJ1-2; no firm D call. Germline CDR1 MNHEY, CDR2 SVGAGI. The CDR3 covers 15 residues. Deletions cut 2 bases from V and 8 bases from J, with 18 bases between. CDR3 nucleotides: TGTGCCAGCAGTTACGGAGTGGCAGTCGTGGGGGGCTACACCTTC. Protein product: CASSYGVAVVGGYTF.

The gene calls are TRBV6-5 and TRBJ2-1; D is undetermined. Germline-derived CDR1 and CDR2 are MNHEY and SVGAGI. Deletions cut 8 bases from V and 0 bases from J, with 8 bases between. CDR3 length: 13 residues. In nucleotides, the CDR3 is TGTGCCAGCTCGCGGAGCTCCTACAATGAGCAGTTCTTC. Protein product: CASSRSSYNEQFF.